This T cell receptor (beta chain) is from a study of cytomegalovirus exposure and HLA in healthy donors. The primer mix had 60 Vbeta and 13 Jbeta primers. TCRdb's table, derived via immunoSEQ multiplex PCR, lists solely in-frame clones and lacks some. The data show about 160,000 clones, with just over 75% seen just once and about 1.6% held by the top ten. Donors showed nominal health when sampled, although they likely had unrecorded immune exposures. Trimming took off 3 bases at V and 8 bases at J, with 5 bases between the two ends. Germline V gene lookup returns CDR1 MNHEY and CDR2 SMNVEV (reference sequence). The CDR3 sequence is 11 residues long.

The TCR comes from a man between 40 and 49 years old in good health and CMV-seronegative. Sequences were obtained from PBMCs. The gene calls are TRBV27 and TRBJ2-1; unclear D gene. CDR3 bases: TGTGCCAGCAGTTTCGGAGATGAGCAGTTCTTC. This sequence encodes CASSFGDEQFF.